This note documents a single T cell receptor beta chain sequence. V shed 3 bases, J shed 4 bases, and the junction held 6 bases outside the gene matches. Germline lookup yields CDR1 LGHDT and CDR2 YNNKEL (reference sequence). The CDR3 is 15 amino acids. These data belong to a study of blood T cell repertoires in COVID-19. At the level of the study: Spain, Italy and the United States supplied samples that represented acute and convalescent COVID-19.

Source study methods: Amplifying reference gene primers gave estimates of nucleated cell counts. TCRdb keeps only in-frame clones here, not all; method: immunoSEQ multiplex PCR. For V, J and clone size, that table is used; D and trimming come from the DNA. The data contain around 150,000 clones, over 65% of them singletons. The rearrangement joins TRBV3-1 (or the pseudogene TRBV3-2) to TRBJ1-5; the match to TRBD1 covers 7 bases. The specimen sequenced was peripheral blood. This TCR came from a man between 65 and 85 years old with acute or convalescent COVID-19. The CDR3 loop reads CASSQTQGGNQPQHF. The CDR3 DNA sequence: TGTGCCAGCAGCCAGACGCAGGGGGGAAATCAGCCCCAGCATTTT.